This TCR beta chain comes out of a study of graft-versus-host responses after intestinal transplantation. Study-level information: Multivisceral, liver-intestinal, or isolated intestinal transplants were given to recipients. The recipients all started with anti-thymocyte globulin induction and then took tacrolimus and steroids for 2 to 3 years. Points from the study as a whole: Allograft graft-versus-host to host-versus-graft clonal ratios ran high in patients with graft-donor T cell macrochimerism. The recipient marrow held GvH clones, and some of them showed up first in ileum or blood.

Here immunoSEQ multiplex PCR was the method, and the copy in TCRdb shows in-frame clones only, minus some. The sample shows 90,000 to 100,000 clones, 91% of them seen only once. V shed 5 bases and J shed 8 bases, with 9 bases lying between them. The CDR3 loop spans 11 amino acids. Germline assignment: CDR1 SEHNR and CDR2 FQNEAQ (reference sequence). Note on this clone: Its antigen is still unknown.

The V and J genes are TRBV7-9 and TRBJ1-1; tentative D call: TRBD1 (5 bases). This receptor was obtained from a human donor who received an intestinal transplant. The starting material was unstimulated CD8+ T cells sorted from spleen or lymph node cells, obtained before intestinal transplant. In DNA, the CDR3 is TGTGCCAGCAGCCCCCGACAGGAAGCTTTCTTT. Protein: CASSPRQEAFF.